The 14 T cell receptor beta chains presented below share a single source sample, sequenced in a study of beta chain features in type 1 diabetes. No antigen has been assigned to these receptors. The entirety of the isolated RNA underwent reverse transcription, so expressed TCRB transcripts were sequenced. Clones were read by immunoSEQ multiplex PCR, and TCRdb kept only the in-frame ones, dropping some. The table lists about 650,000 clones, 9.5% to 15% of them singletons. Study results and caveats: Among patients with Type 1 diabetes, TCRB CDR3s were moderately but significantly shorter in every one of the four CD4+ subsets.

Source material: naive CD4+ T cells from blood. Source of these receptors: a young man with type 1 diabetes.

This clone was counted between two and nine times. The gene calls are TRBV21-1 and TRBJ2-3. TRBV21-1 is listed as a pseudogene. The CDR3 loop spans 17 amino acids. CDR3 in amino acids: CASSNVFRPRSTDTQYF. For the CDR3, the DNA is TGTGCCAGCAGCAATGTGTTTCGACCCCGAAGCACAGATACGCAGTATTTT.

The chain links TRBV5-1 to TRBJ1-2, with 7 bases that match TRBD1. After removal of 0 bases from V and 4 bases from J, the junction contained 6 bases not matched to a gene. The CDR3 loop spans 15 amino acids. Germline CDR1 is SGHRS and CDR2 is YFSETQ. The CDR3 bases are TGCGCCAGCAGCTTGGCCGGGACAGAATTCTATGGCTACACCTTC. Translating it yields CASSLAGTEFYGYTF.

This clone has more than one count but fewer than ten. V and J are TRBV6-1 and TRBJ2-7; 8 nucleotides match TRBD1. This CDR3 has 12 residues. J lost 4 bases, V lost 8 bases, and 4 bases had no gene match. Germline V lookup: CDR1 MNHNS, CDR2 SASEGT. The CDR3 protein is CASGQGPYEQYF. For the CDR3, the DNA is TGTGCCAGCGGACAGGGACCGTACGAGCAGTACTTC.

This clone was seen more than once but under ten times. The chain combines TRBV6-5 with TRBJ2-7, with D uncertain. The germline V gene encodes CDR1 MNHEY and CDR2 SVGAGI. V gave up 5 bases and J gave up 8 bases, with 16 bases separating them. CDR3 length: 13 residues. The CDR3 DNA follows: TGTGCCAGCAGTCCCCGAGCAACTTCTCAGCAGTACTTC. This translates into CASSPRATSQQYF.

The chain recombines TRBV5-1 with TRBJ2-1; D unresolved. V shed 0 bases and J shed 2 bases, with 9 bases lying between them. The CDR3 contains 15 residues. Germline V CDR1 and CDR2: SGHRS, YFSETQ. The CDR3 nucleotides are TGCGCCAGCAGCTTGGGCCTGGCCACCTACAATGAGCAGTTCTTC. Residues: CASSLGLATYNEQFF.

The rearrangement uses TRBV4-3 and TRBJ2-2; D is unresolved. This CDR3 has 16 amino acids. Germline CDR1 and CDR2: LGHNA and YSLEER. V was shortened by 3 bases and J by 1 base, with 12 bases between the two germline ends. In DNA form, the CDR3 reads TGCGCCAGCAGCCATCTCCCCCTGAAGAACACCGGGGAGCTGTTTTTT. It translates to CASSHLPLKNTGELFF.

This clone was observed a handful of times. The chain has TRBV10-3 and TRBJ1-1; D unresolved. The V gene's germline CDR1 is ENHRY and CDR2 SYGVKD. Trimming left V 4 bases short and J 2 bases short, with 11 bases between. The CDR3 is 14 residues long. The CDR3 here is CAISGSMGNTEAFF. CDR3 coding DNA: TGTGCCATCAGTGGGTCTATGGGAAACACTGAAGCTTTCTTT.

The chain uses TRBV2 and TRBJ2-7; 7 nucleotides align to TRBD1. CDR1 is SNHLY, CDR2 FYNNEI, per germline. The CDR3 spans 13 residues. Losses at the gene ends were 1 base for V and 3 bases for J; bases not matched to a gene: 0. The CDR3 protein is CASSEDRGYEQYF. DNA for the CDR3: TGTGCCAGCAGTGAAGACAGGGGCTACGAGCAGTACTTC.

This clone was seen a handful of times. The chain links TRBV19 to TRBJ2-5; TRBD2 matches 8 bases. CDR1 and CDR2 from the germline V gene are LNHDA and SQIVND (reference sequence). The CDR3 loop spans 13 amino acids. The V segment lost 8 bases and the J segment 3 bases; nucleotides outside the gene matches: 5. The DNA of the CDR3 is TGTGCCAGTGGTACTAGCGGCGAAGAGACCCAGTACTTC. This gives the protein CASGTSGEETQYF. Looking up the rest from reference TRBV19 and TRBJ2-5 gives the full variable domain: DGGITQSPKYLFRKEGQNVTLSCEQNLNHDAMYWYRQDPGQGLRLIYYSQIVNDFQKGDIAEGYSVSREKKESFPLTVTSAQKNPTAFYLCASGTSGEETQYFGPGTRLLVL.

This clone has just a few counts. This chain connects TRBV10-3 to TRBJ2-1, with TRBD1 identical over 11 bases. The CDR3 has 17 amino acids. The trim removed 4 bases at V and 3 bases at J, leaving 8 bases unmatched. Germline CDR1 ENHRY, CDR2 SYGVKD. CDR3 nucleotides: TGTGCCATCAGTGGCTCCTACGGGACAGGGGGCTACAATGAGCAGTTCTTC. This translates into CAISGSYGTGGYNEQFF.

The V gene is TRBV7-9, the J gene TRBJ2-7, with 9 bases that match TRBD1. Germline CDR1 reads SEHNR; CDR2 reads FQNEAQ (reference sequence). The CDR3 sequence is 15 residues long. V trimming: 2 bases; J trimming: 7 bases; junction bases outside the gene matches: 9. The CDR3 DNA is TGTGCCAGCAGCTTATCCAGGACAGGGGACCTAGAGCAGTACTTC. It is translated as CASSLSRTGDLEQYF.

The V gene is TRBV28, the J gene TRBJ2-7, with D perhaps matching TRBD1 (6 bases). The germline V gene encodes CDR1 MDHEN and CDR2 SYDVKM. V shed 6 bases and J shed 6 bases, with 12 bases lying between them. The length of the CDR3 is 12 residues. This CDR3 reads CASRAQGPEQYF. The DNA of the CDR3 is TGTGCCAGCAGGGCTCAGGGGCCCGAGCAGTACTTC.

This clone was detected only a few times. The chain joins TRBV27 to TRBJ2-7; 11 nucleotides agree with TRBD1. With 6 bases clipped from V and 4 bases from J, the junction kept 8 bases outside the gene matches. The germline CDR1 and CDR2 sequences are MNHEY and SMNVEV (reference sequence). This CDR3 has 15 residues. DNA of the CDR3: TGTGCCAGCAGATATTCCGGGACAGGGGGATACGAGCAGTACTTC. Its translation: CASRYSGTGGYEQYF.

V gene TRBV5-1 combines with J gene TRBJ1-6; D is unclear. Germline V gene lookup returns CDR1 SGHRS and CDR2 YFSETQ. The CDR3 totals 15 residues. Trimming took off 0 bases at V and 4 bases at J, with 8 bases between the two ends. In DNA form, the CDR3 reads TGCGCCAGCAGCTTGGAGGACCCTTATAATTCACCCCTCCACTTT. It encodes CASSLEDPYNSPLHF. The variable domain in full, with the rest retrieved from reference TRBV5-1 and TRBJ1-6, is KAGVTQTPRYLIKTRGQQVTLSCSPISGHRSVSWYQQTPGQGLQFLFEYFSETQRNKGNFPGRFSGRQFSNSRSEMNVSTLELGDSALYLCASSLEDPYNSPLHFGNGTRLTVT.